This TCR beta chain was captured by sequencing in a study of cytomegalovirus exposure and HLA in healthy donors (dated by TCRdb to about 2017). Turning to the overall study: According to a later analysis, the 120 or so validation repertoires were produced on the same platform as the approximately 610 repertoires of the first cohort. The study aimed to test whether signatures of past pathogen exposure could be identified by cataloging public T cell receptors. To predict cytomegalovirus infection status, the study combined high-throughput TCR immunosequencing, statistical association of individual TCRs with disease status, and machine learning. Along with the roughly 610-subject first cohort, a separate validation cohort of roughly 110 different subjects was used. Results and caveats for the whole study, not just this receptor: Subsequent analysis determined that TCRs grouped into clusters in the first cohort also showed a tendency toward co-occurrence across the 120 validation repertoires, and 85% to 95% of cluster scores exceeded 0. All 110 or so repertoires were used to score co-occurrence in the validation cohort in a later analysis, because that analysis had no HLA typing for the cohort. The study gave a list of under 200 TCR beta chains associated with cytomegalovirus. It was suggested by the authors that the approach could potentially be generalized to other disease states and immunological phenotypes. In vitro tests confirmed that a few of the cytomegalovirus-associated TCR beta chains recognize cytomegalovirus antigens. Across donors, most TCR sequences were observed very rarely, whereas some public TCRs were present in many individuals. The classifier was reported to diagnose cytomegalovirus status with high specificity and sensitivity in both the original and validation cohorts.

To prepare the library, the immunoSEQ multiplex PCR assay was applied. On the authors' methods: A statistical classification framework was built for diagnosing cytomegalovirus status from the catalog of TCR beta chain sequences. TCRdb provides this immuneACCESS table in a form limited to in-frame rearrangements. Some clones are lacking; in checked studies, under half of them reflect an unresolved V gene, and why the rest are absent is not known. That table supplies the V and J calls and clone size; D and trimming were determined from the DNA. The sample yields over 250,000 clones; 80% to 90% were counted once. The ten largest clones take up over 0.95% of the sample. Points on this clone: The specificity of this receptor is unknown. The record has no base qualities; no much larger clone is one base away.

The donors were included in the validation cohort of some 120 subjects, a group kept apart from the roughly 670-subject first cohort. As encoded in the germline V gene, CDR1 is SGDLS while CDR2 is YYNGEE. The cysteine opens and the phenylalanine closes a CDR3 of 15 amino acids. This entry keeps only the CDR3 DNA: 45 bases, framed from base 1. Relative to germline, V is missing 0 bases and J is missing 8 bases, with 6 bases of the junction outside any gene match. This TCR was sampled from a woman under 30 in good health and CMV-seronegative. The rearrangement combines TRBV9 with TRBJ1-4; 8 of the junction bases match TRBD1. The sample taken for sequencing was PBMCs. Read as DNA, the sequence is TGTGCCAGCAGCGTAGGGGCAGGGGGCTGGGAAAAACTGTTTTTT. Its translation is CASSVGAGGWEKLFF.